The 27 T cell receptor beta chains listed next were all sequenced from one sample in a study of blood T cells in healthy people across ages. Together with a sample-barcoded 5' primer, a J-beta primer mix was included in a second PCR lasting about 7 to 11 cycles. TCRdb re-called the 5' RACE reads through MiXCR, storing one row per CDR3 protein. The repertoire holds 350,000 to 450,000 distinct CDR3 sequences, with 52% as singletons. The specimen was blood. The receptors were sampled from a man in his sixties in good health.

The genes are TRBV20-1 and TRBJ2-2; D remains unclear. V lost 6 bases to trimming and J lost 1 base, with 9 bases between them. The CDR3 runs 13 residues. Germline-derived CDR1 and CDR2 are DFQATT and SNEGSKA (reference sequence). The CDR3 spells CSAFRQNTGELFF. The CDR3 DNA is TGCAGTGCCTTTAGGCAGAACACCGGGGAGCTGTTTTTT.

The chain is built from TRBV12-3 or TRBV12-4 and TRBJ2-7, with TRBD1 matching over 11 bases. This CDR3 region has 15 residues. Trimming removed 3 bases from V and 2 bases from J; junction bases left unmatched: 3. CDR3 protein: CASSFGTGGPYEQYF. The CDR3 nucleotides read TGTGCCAGCAGTTTCGGGACAGGGGGTCCCTACGAGCAGTACTTC.

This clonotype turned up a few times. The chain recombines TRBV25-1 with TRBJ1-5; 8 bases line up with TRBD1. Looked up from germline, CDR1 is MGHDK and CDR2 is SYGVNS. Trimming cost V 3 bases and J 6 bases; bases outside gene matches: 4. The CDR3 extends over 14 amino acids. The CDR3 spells CASSDGQGSQPQHF. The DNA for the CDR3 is TGTGCCAGCAGTGACGGACAGGGAAGTCAGCCCCAGCATTTT.

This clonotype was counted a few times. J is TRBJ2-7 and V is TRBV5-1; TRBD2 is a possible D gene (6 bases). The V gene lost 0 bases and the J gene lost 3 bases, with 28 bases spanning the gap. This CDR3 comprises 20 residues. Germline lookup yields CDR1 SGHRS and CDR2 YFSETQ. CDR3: CASSLVSGPGGLALYYEQYF. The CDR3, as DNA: TGCGCCAGCAGCTTGGTCTCGGGCCCCGGGGGTCTAGCTCTATACTACGAGCAGTACTTC.

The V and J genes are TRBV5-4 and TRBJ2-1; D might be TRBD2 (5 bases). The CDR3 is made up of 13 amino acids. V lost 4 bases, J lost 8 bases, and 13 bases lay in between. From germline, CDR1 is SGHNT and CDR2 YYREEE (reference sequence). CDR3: CASSPRTGDEQFF. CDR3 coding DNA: TGTGCCAGCAGCCCCCGGACTGGGGATGAGCAGTTCTTC.

In DNA, the CDR3 is TGTGCCATCAGTGAGTCGGCAGGCACAGATACGCAGTATTTT. Protein sequence: CAISESAGTDTQYF. The V and J genes are TRBV10-3 and TRBJ2-3, with no clear D. Germline-derived CDR1 and CDR2 are ENHRY and SYGVKD. V gave up 0 bases and J gave up 1 base, with 5 bases separating them. This CDR3 comprises 14 residues.

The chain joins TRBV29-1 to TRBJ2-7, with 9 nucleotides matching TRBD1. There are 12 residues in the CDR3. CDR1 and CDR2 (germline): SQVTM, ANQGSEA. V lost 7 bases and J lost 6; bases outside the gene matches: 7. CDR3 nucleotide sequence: TGCAGCGCAGTGGGGACAGGGTTCGAGCAGTACTTC. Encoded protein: CSAVGTGFEQYF.

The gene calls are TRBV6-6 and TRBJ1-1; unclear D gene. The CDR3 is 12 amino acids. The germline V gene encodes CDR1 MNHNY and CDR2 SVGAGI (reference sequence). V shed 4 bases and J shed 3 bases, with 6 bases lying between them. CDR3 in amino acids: CASSFSDTEAFF. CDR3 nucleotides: TGTGCCAGCAGTTTCTCCGACACTGAAGCTTTCTTT.

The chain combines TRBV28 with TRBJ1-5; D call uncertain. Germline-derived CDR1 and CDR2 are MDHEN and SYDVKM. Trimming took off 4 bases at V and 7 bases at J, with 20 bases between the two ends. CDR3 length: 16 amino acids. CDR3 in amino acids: CASSSTTRWIGQPQHF. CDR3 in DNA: TGTGCCAGCAGTTCCACAACCAGGTGGATTGGGCAGCCCCAGCATTTT. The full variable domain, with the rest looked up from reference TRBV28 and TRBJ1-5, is DVKVTQSSRYLVKRTGEKVFLECVQDMDHENMFWYRQDPGLGLRLIYFSYDVKMKEKGDIPEGYSVSREKKERFSLILESASTNQTSMYLCASSSTTRWIGQPQHFGDGTRLSIL.

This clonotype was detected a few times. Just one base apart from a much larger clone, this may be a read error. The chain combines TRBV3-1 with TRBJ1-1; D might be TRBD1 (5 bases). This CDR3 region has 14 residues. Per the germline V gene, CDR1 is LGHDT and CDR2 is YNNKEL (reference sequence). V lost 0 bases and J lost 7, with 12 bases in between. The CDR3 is CASSQEGRVGEAFF. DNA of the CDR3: TGTGCCAGCAGCCAAGAGGGCAGGGTCGGTGAAGCTTTCTTT.

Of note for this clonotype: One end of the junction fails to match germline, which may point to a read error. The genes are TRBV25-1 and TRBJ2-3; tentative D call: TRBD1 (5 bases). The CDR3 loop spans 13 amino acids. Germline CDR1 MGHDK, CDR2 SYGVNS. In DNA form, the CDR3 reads TGTGCCAGCCCTCGGTTCAGCACAGGTACGCAGTATTTT. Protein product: CASPRFSTGTQYF.

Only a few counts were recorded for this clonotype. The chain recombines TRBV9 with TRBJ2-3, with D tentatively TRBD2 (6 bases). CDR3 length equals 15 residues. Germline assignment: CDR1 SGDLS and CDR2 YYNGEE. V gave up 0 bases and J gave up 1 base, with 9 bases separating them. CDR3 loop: CASSVVGGGTDTQYF. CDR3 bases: TGTGCCAGCAGCGTAGTAGGAGGGGGCACAGATACGCAGTATTTT.

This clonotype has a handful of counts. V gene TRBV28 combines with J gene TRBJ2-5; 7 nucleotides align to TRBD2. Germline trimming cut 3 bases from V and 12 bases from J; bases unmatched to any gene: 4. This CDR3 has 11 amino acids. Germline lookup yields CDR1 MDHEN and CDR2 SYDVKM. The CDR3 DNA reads TGTGCCAGCAGTTTGGGGAGGGCAGAGTACTTC. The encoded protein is CASSLGRAEYF.

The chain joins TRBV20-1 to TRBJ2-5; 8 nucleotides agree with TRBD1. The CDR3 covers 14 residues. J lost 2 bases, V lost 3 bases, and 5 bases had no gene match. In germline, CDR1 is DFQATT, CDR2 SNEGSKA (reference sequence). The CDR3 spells CSASRTGSQETQYF. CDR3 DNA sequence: TGCAGTGCTAGCCGGACAGGGAGTCAAGAGACCCAGTACTTC.

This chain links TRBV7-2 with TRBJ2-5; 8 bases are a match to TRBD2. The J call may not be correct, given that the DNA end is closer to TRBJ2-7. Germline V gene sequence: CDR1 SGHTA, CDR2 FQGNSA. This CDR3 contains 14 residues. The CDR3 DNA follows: TGTGCCAGCAGTTCCGGGGGGGCGATCCACGAGCAGTACTTC. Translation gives CASSSGGAIHEQYF.

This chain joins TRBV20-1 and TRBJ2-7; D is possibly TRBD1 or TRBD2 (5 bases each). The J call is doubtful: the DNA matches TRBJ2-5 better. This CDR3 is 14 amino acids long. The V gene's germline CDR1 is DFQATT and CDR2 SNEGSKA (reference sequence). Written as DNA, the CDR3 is TGCAGTGCTAGCGCTACTAGTAGGGGAGAGACCCAGTACTTC. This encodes CSASATSRGETQYF.

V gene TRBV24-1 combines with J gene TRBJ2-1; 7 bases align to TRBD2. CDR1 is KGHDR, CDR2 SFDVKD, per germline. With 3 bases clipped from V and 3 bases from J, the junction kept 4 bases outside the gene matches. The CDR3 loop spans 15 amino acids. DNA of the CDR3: TGTGCCACCAGTGATAGCCTAGCGGTCTACAATGAGCAGTTCTTC. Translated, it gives CATSDSLAVYNEQFF.

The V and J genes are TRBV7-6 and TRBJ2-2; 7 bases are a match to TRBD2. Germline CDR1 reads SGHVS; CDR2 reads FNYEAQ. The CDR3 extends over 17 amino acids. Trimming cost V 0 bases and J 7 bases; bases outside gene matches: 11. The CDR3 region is CASSLASTSPSGGELFF. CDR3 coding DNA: TGTGCCAGCAGCTTAGCCTCGACTAGCCCGAGTGGCGGGGAGCTGTTTTTT.

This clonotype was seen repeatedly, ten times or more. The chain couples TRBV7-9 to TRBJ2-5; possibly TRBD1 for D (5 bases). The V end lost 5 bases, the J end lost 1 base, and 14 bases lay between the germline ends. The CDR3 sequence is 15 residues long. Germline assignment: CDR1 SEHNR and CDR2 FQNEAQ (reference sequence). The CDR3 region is CASSPRQGTQETQYF. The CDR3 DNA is TGTGCCAGCAGCCCAAGGCAGGGAACCCAAGAGACCCAGTACTTC.

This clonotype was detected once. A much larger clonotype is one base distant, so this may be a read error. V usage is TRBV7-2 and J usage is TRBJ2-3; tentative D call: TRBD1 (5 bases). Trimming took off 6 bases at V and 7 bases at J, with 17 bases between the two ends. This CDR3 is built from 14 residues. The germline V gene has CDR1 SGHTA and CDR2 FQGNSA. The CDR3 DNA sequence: TGTGCCAGCAGTCCTTCAGGGTCACTGTATACGCAGTATTTT. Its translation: CASSPSGSLYTQYF.

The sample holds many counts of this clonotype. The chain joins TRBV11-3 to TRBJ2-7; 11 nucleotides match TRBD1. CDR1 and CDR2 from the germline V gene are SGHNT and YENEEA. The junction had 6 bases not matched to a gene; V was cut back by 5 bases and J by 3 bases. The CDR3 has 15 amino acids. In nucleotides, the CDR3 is TGTGCCAGCAGCCTGGGACAGGGGGTGGGCTACGAGCAGTACTTC. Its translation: CASSLGQGVGYEQYF. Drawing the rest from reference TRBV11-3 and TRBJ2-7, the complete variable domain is EAGVVQSPRYKIIEKKQPVAFWCNPISGHNTLYWYLQNLGQGPELLIRYENEEAVDDSQLPKDRFSAERLKGVDSTLKIQPAELGDSAVYLCASSLGQGVGYEQYFGPGTRLTVT.

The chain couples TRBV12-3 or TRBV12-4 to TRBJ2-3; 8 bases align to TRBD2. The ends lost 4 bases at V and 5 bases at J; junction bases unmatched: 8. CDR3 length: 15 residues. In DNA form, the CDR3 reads TGTGCCAGCAGTTCGAGGACTAGCTCTATAGATACGCAGTATTTT. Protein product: CASSSRTSSIDTQYF.

CDR3 coding DNA: TGTGCCAGCTGTGTCGGGACACCTTACAATGAGCAGTTCTTC. Residues: CASCVGTPYNEQFF. This chain links TRBV12-3 or TRBV12-4 with TRBJ2-1, with D possibly being TRBD1 (6 bases). The CDR3 spans 14 residues. V shed 8 bases and J shed 4 bases, with 15 bases lying between them.

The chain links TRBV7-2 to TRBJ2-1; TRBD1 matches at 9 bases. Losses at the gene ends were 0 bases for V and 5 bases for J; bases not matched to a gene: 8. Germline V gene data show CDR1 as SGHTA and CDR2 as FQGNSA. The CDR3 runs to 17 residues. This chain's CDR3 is CASSLAGPGQGHNEQFF. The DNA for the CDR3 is TGTGCCAGCAGCTTAGCGGGACCGGGACAGGGCCACAATGAGCAGTTCTTC.

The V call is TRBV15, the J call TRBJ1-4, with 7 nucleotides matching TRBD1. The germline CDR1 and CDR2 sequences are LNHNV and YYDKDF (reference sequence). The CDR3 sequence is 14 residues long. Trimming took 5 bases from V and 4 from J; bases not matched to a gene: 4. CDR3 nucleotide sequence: TGTGCCACCAGCCGGGACAGAGATAATGAAAAACTGTTTTTT. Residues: CATSRDRDNEKLFF.

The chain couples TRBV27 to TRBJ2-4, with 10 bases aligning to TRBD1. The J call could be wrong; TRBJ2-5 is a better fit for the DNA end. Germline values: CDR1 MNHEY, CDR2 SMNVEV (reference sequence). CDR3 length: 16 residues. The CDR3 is CASSLYGTGDQETQYF. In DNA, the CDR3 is TGTGCCAGCAGTTTATATGGGACAGGGGATCAAGAGACCCAGTACTTC.

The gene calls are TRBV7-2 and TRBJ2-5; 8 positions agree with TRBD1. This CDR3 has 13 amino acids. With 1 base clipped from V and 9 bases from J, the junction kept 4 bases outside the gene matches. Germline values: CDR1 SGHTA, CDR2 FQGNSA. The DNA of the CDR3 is TGTGCCAGCAGCTTAGTTACAGGGGGAGCCCAGTACTTC. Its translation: CASSLVTGGAQYF.